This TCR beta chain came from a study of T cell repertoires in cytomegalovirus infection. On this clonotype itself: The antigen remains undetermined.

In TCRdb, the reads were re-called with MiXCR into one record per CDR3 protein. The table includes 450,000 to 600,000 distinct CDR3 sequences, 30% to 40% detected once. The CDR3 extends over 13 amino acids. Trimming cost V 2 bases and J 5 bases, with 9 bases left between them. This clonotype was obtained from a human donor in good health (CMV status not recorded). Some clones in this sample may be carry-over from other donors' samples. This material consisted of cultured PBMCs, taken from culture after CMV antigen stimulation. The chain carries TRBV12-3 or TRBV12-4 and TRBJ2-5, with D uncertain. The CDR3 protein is CASSLLIMETQYF. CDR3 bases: TGTGCCAGCAGTTTACTGATTATGGAGACCCAGTACTTC.